This T cell receptor (beta chain) was identified during a study of sequential checkpoint blockade in melanoma. Overall study context: Arm A got nivolumab then ipilimumab; arm B the reverse, 1:1.

V lost 0 bases and J 6 bases, leaving 8 bases between the germline ends. Germline CDR1 reads MNHNS; CDR2 reads SASEGT. This CDR3 spans 13 amino acids. Treatment described: randomized to nivolumab then ipilimumab (arm A) or the reverse (arm B). Patients had received no earlier DNA-damaging chemotherapy. PBMC sorting kept live CD3+CD8+ cells without CD19 or CD56. Generated by immunoSEQ multiplex PCR, the TCRdb table keeps only in-frame clones and is missing some. The table includes about 20,000 clones, around 75% detected once. This TCR was recovered from a human donor with melanoma. The chain has TRBV6-1 and TRBJ1-2; D remains ambiguous. The sample consisted of CD8+ T cells sorted from blood (inferred from file names), taken from a patient given nivolumab and ipilimumab in sequence. The CDR3 loop reads CASSEAEIHGYTF. The CDR3 nucleotides read TGTGCCAGCAGTGAAGCGGAGATCCATGGCTACACCTTC.